This entry lists 24 T cell receptor beta chains sequenced from one sample in a study of blood T cells in healthy people across ages. Alongside a J-beta primer mix, a sample-barcoded 5' primer served in a second PCR lasting roughly 6 to 11 cycles. TCRdb ran MiXCR on the 5' RACE reads and lists one entry per CDR3 protein. The repertoire holds approximately 600,000 distinct CDR3 sequences, with under 65% as singletons. The source material was blood. The receptor source for this set is a man aged 55 to 70 in good health.

This chain connects TRBV7-2 to TRBJ2-5; unclear D gene. The germline V and J ends were trimmed by 2 bases and 1 base, with 2 bases remaining between them. The CDR3 sequence is 12 residues long. Germline assignment: CDR1 SGHTA and CDR2 FQGNSA. The chain's CDR3 is CASSLIQETQYF. The DNA for the CDR3 is TGTGCCAGCAGCTTAATCCAAGAGACCCAGTACTTC.

This sequence joins TRBV6-1 and TRBJ1-4; no clear D. V was trimmed by 1 base and J by 5 bases, leaving 8 bases between them. This CDR3 has 14 amino acids. Germline V gene data show CDR1 as MNHNS and CDR2 as SASEGT. The CDR3 region has the DNA TGTGCCAGCAGTGAAGGGAGGGCAAATGAAAAACTGTTTTTT. Its protein is CASSEGRANEKLFF.

This chain connects TRBV20-1 to TRBJ2-1; D tentatively fits TRBD1 or TRBD2 (6 bases each). The length of the CDR3 is 14 residues. The germline gives CDR1 DFQATT, CDR2 SNEGSKA (reference sequence). With 6 bases removed from V and 7 bases from J, the gap between germline ends came to 19 bases. CDR3 coding DNA: TGCAGTGCCAAAGTGGGGGGCAGGGCAAATGAGCAGTTCTTC. Translating gives CSAKVGGRANEQFF.

The rearrangement uses TRBV6-1 and TRBJ1-5, with TRBD1 matching 7 bases. Trimming took 2 bases from V and 0 from J; bases not matched to a gene: 7. This CDR3 spans 17 amino acids. CDR1 and CDR2 from the germline V gene are MNHNS and SASEGT. This CDR3 reads CASSERGGGGSNQPQHF. DNA for the CDR3: TGTGCCAGCAGTGAAAGAGGGGGCGGGGGTAGCAATCAGCCCCAGCATTTT.

The chain employs TRBV6-5 and TRBJ2-7, with D maybe TRBD2 (6 bases). CDR1 and CDR2 (germline): MNHEY, SVGAGI. The CDR3 consists of 14 residues. The V end lost 2 bases, the J end lost 2 bases, and 10 bases lay between the germline ends. The CDR3 nucleotides are TGTGCCAGCAGTTACCGGGGGTTTCCCTACGAGCAGTACTTC. Encoded protein: CASSYRGFPYEQYF.

This clonotype was recorded once. This chain connects TRBV6-1 to TRBJ2-4; maybe TRBD1 (6 bases). The CDR3 runs 16 residues. With 3 bases removed from V and 9 bases from J, the gap between germline ends came to 21 bases. Germline loops: CDR1 MNHNS, CDR2 SASEGT. CDR3 coding DNA: TGTGCCAGCAGTGACCCTTCTGGGGGACACGTGTCCATTCAGTACTTC. Translation gives CASSDPSGGHVSIQYF.

This sequence joins TRBV29-1 and TRBJ2-7, with 12 bases identical to TRBD1. V was clipped by 6 bases and J by 6 bases; unmatched bases: 6. Germline loops: CDR1 SQVTM, CDR2 ANQGSEA. This CDR3 comprises 13 residues. The CDR3, as DNA: TGCAGCGTCTTGGGACAGGGGGCCGGCGAGCAGTACTTC. Protein: CSVLGQGAGEQYF.

This clonotype was found a few times. This chain uses TRBV2 with TRBJ1-1; maybe TRBD1 (5 bases). V shed 7 bases and J shed 0 bases, with 12 bases lying between them. Looked up from germline, CDR1 is SNHLY and CDR2 is FYNNEI. CDR3 size: 14 residues. CDR3 sequence (DNA): TGTGCCAGCACGCCGAGAGGGGTGAACACTGAAGCTTTCTTT. Its translation is CASTPRGVNTEAFF.

This clonotype was detected a few times. The rearrangement uses TRBV7-9 and TRBJ1-1; no clear D. In germline, CDR1 is SEHNR, CDR2 FQNEAQ (reference sequence). This CDR3 has 12 amino acids. The V end lost 10 bases, the J end lost 0 bases, and 9 bases lay between the germline ends. This chain's CDR3 is CATGRMNTEAFF. The CDR3 region has the DNA TGTGCCACCGGACGGATGAACACTGAAGCTTTCTTT.

CDR3 sequence reads: CASRRARTVGGSTQYF. CDR3 DNA: TGTGCCAGCAGGCGCGCCCGGACTGTTGGGGGGTCGACCCAGTACTTC. This sequence joins TRBV7-2 and TRBJ2-5; tentatively, D is TRBD2 (6 bases). This CDR3 contains 16 residues. With 6 bases removed from V and 7 bases from J, the gap between germline ends came to 24 bases. Germline V gives CDR1 SGHTA, CDR2 FQGNSA.

The V and J genes are TRBV4-2 and TRBJ2-7; TRBD1 matches at 9 bases. From germline, CDR1 is LGHNA and CDR2 YNFKEQ. CDR3 length: 15 amino acids. V was clipped by 2 bases and J by 6 bases; unmatched bases: 8. This chain's CDR3 is CASSQRTGAKGEQYF. For the CDR3, the DNA is TGTGCCAGCAGCCAACGGACAGGGGCCAAAGGCGAGCAGTACTTC.

This chain uses TRBV14 with TRBJ2-1; weak D call: TRBD2 (5 bases). Trimming removed 5 bases from V and 7 bases from J, with 12 bases in between. The CDR3 runs 13 residues. Germline V gives CDR1 SGHDN, CDR2 FVKESK. CDR3 DNA: TGTGCCAGCAGCTCCCGGACTGGGAATGAGCAGTTCTTC. Its translation: CASSSRTGNEQFF.

This clonotype has just a few counts. The chain has TRBV27 and TRBJ2-7; D unresolved. Germline V gene lookup returns CDR1 MNHEY and CDR2 SMNVEV (reference sequence). V lost 6 bases and J lost 0, with 12 bases in between. The CDR3 has 14 amino acids. The CDR3 protein is CASRRSEASYEQYF. CDR3 bases: TGTGCCAGCAGAAGGAGTGAGGCCTCCTACGAGCAGTACTTC.

The table lists this clonotype with a few counts. The rearrangement uses TRBV4-2 and TRBJ2-5; D might be TRBD1 (5 bases). The J call may be faulty, since TRBJ2-7 better matches the DNA end. Per germline, CDR1 LGHNA and CDR2 YNFKEQ. This CDR3 spans 14 amino acids. The CDR3 region has the DNA TGTGCCAGCAGCCACGTTGGGGCAGGGTACGAGCAGTACTTC. Protein: CASSHVGAGYEQYF.

V is TRBV25-1 and J is TRBJ1-1; TRBD1 might be the D (5 bases). The CDR3 loop spans 14 amino acids. Trimming pared 1 base from V and 5 bases from J, leaving 11 bases between. Germline CDR1 MGHDK, CDR2 SYGVNS. Here the CDR3 reads CASSEFGGETEAFF. CDR3 DNA sequence: TGTGCCAGCAGTGAATTTGGGGGGGAGACTGAAGCTTTCTTT.

The V gene is TRBV20-1, the J gene TRBJ2-1, with 11 bases identical to TRBD2. With V trimmed by 5 bases and J by 7 bases, 7 bases remained unmatched. Germline V gives CDR1 DFQATT, CDR2 SNEGSKA (reference sequence). The CDR3 consists of 14 residues. The DNA of the CDR3 is TGCAGTGCTCTCCGACTAGCGGGGAGGAATGAGCAGTTCTTC. Its protein is CSALRLAGRNEQFF.

The chain uses TRBV15 and TRBJ2-3; D is perhaps TRBD1 (5 bases). The V gene's germline CDR1 is LNHNV and CDR2 YYDKDF (reference sequence). The CDR3 has 15 amino acids. V lost 0 bases and J lost 1, with 8 bases in between. This chain's CDR3 is CATSREQVGTDTQYF. CDR3 bases: TGTGCCACCAGCAGAGAACAGGTGGGCACAGATACGCAGTATTTT.

This clonotype was observed a handful of times. V gene TRBV3-1 combines with J gene TRBJ2-1; 13 nucleotides agree with TRBD2. The closer fit of TRBJ2-7 to the DNA end suggests the J call may be wrong. The CDR3 runs 18 residues. Germline V lookup: CDR1 LGHDT, CDR2 YNNKEL (reference sequence). CDR3 residues: CASSPGLAGALSYNEQYF. The CDR3 DNA reads as TGTGCCAGCAGCCCCGGACTAGCGGGGGCCCTCTCCTACAATGAGCAGTACTTC.

The gene calls are TRBV4-2 and TRBJ2-7; TRBD2 might be the D (6 bases). The CDR3 has 14 amino acids. In germline, CDR1 is LGHNA, CDR2 YNFKEQ. The V end was cut by 1 base, the J end by 6 bases, with 13 bases between. CDR3 loop: CASSQGLDASEQYF. DNA for the CDR3: TGTGCCAGCAGCCAAGGACTAGACGCTAGCGAGCAGTACTTC.

Many counts were recorded for this clonotype. The chain carries TRBV6-2 or TRBV6-3 and TRBJ2-7, with no clear D. Germline V gene sequence: CDR1 MNHEY, CDR2 SVGEGT. This CDR3 is 13 amino acids long. V was trimmed by 4 bases and J by 2 bases, leaving 9 bases between them. The CDR3 DNA reads TGTGCCAGCAGTTCAGACGGCGCCTACGAGCAGTACTTC. Translated: CASSSDGAYEQYF.

V usage is TRBV20-1 and J usage is TRBJ2-5, with D perhaps given as TRBD1 or TRBD2 (6 bases each). Trimming removed 3 bases from V and 3 bases from J, with 17 bases in between. CDR3 length equals 15 residues. Germline V gives CDR1 DFQATT, CDR2 SNEGSKA (reference sequence). The CDR3 sequence is CSARGGRSSEETQYF. The CDR3 coding sequence is TGCAGTGCTAGGGGGGGCAGATCTAGTGAAGAGACCCAGTACTTC.

The V call is TRBV2, the J call TRBJ2-1; no firm D call. The CDR3 consists of 15 residues. With 4 bases removed from V and 2 bases from J, the gap between germline ends came to 12 bases. CDR1 is SNHLY and CDR2 is FYNNEI in the germline V gene. This CDR3 is CASSVLSGPYNEQFF. The CDR3, as DNA: TGTGCCAGCAGTGTTTTGTCAGGACCCTACAATGAGCAGTTCTTC.

The chain carries TRBV29-1 and TRBJ1-1, with D uncertain. CDR1 and CDR2 from the germline V gene are SQVTM and ANQGSEA. V dropped 8 bases and J dropped 0 bases, with 7 bases sitting between them. The CDR3 spans 11 residues. The CDR3 bases are TGCAGCCCTGTAATGAACACTGAAGCTTTCTTT. It encodes CSPVMNTEAFF.

V and J are TRBV12-3 or TRBV12-4 and TRBJ1-4, with D perhaps TRBD1 (6 bases). This CDR3 has 12 residues. With 7 bases removed from V and 6 bases from J, the gap between germline ends came to 9 bases. The CDR3 nucleotides are TGTGCCAGCAAACGGACAGATGAAAAACTGTTTTTT. Translated, it gives CASKRTDEKLFF.